There are a few counts of the clone carrying this TCR beta chain. Its cognate antigen is unknown. These data are taken from a study of T-cell memory formation after mild COVID-19. General study findings and limits: Cross-reactive memory apparently joined, as some responding clones appeared in pre-infection memory. The main location of contracting CD4+ clones was CM and EM, and that of contracting CD8+ clones was EMRA.

The CDR3 sequence is 15 residues long. The germline CDR1 and CDR2 sequences are SEHNR and FQNEAQ (reference sequence). V gave up 1 base and J gave up 0 bases, with 7 bases separating them. MiXCR was run by TCRdb on the 5' RACE reads, yielding one entry per CDR3 protein. Among fewer than 550,000 distinct CDR3 sequences listed, 15% to 25% were seen once. This chain links TRBV7-9 with TRBJ1-3; D is undetermined. Sequences were obtained from PBMCs or a T cell subset sorted from them (not recorded which). The TCR comes from an adult woman who had mild COVID-19 (a few samples of this study predate the infection). Cell type and time point are not known. The CDR3 region is CASSLGHPSGNTIYF. CDR3 nucleotide sequence: TGTGCCAGCAGCTTAGGACATCCCTCTGGAAACACCATATATTTT. The whole variable domain, filled in from reference TRBV7-9 and TRBJ1-3, reads DTGVSQNPRHKITKRGQNVTFRCDPISEHNRLYWYRQTLGQGPEFLTYFQNEAQLEKSRLLSDRFSAERPKGSFSTLEIQRTEQGDSAMYLCASSLGHPSGNTIYFGEGSWLTVV.